This is a list of T cell receptor beta chains from one sample in a study of T cells in Graves' hyperthyroidism and ophthalmopathy. MiXCR was run by TCRdb on the multiplex PCR reads, yielding one entry per CDR3 protein. This sample has 300,000 to 450,000 distinct CDR3 sequences, with about 15% found just once. The sample was blood. These receptors all come from an older woman with Graves' hyperthyroidism. CDR3s include the opening cysteine and the closing phenylalanine or tryptophan. The D gene is left open where the match is weak. The size of a clone is reported for some rows only, either as once, few or many, or as a class for expanded clones.

v_call,d_call,cdr3_length,clone_size,j_call,cdr3_aa,cdr3_nt
TRBV11-2,TRBD1,16,NA,TRBJ1-5,CASSPFNFRGLQPQHF,TGTGCCAGCAGCCCCTTCAATTTCAGGGGGCTTCAGCCCCAGCATTTT
TRBV5-4,TRBD2,16,NA,TRBJ2-1,CASSWERETAYNEQFF,TGTGCCAGCAGCTGGGAGCGGGAGACTGCTTACAATGAGCAGTTCTTC
TRBV3-1,NA,14,many,TRBJ1-2,CASSQDGVVGGYTF,TGTGCCAGCAGCCAAGATGGGGTAGTAGGTGGCTACACCTTC
TRBV12-5,TRBD2,15,few,TRBJ2-1,CASEPGGGARNEQFF,TGTGCTAGTGAACCGGGGGGGGGAGCGCGAAATGAGCAGTTCTTC
TRBV25-1,TRBD1,18,NA,TRBJ2-1,CASSATYGTGWSYNEQFF,TGTGCCAGCAGTGCCACTTATGGGACAGGGTGGTCCTACAATGAGCAGTTCTTC
TRBV5-1,NA,16,few,TRBJ2-1,CASSPARGIRYNEQFF,TGCGCCAGCAGCCCAGCGAGAGGGATTCGATACAATGAGCAGTTCTTC
TRBV6-1,NA,15,few,TRBJ1-5,CASSPVGNFNQPQHF,TGTGCCAGCAGTCCTGTCGGGAATTTCAATCAGCCCCAGCATTTT
TRBV6-1,TRBD1,13,many,TRBJ2-7,CASRGTGTYEQYF,TGTGCCAGCAGGGGGACAGGGACCTACGAGCAGTACTTC
TRBV7-8,NA,15,NA,TRBJ2-2,CASSPGPSESGELFF,TGTGCCAGCAGCCCGGGACCGTCGGAGAGCGGGGAGCTGTTTTTT
TRBV27,TRBD1,14,NA,TRBJ2-7,CASSLRGQGAEQYF,TGTGCCAGCAGTTTAAGGGGACAGGGGGCCGAGCAGTACTTC
TRBV5-6,NA,14,many,TRBJ2-3,CASSDARGPDTQYF,TGTGCCAGCAGCGACGCCCGGGGTCCAGATACGCAGTATTTT
TRBV18,TRBD2,17,few,TRBJ2-1,CASSPYPRGSPYNEQFF,TGTGCCAGCTCACCATACCCTCGCGGGAGTCCCTACAATGAGCAGTTCTTC
TRBV5-1,NA,14,NA,TRBJ2-2,CASSTGENTGELFF,TGCGCCAGCAGCACGGGTGAGAACACCGGGGAGCTGTTTTTT
TRBV12-3/TRBV12-4,TRBD1,15,many,TRBJ2-1,CASIHETGFYNEQFF,TGTGCCAGCATCCACGAGACAGGGTTCTACAATGAGCAGTTCTTC